The 24 T cell receptor beta chains below were found in one sample sequenced in a study of blood T cell repertoires in COVID-19. Using immunoSEQ multiplex PCR, the repertoire was profiled, and TCRdb retains in-frame clones only, with some absent. In the table there are some 230,000 clones, roughly 80% of which are singletons. The sample comprised peripheral blood. The source is a woman aged 50 to 60 with acute or convalescent COVID-19.

The chain is built from TRBV28 and TRBJ1-2, with a tentative D call TRBD1 (6 bases). The CDR3 covers 13 residues. Germline loops: CDR1 MDHEN, CDR2 SYDVKM. V dropped 2 bases and J dropped 3 bases, with 7 bases sitting between them. The CDR3 region is CASSLNRDYGYTF. In DNA, the CDR3 is TGTGCCAGCAGTTTAAACAGGGACTATGGCTACACCTTC.

The chain carries TRBV18 and TRBJ2-7; D is perhaps TRBD2 (6 bases). Germline V gene lookup returns CDR1 KGHSH and CDR2 LQKENI. The CDR3 is 15 amino acids. Trimming removed 2 bases from V and 7 bases from J, with 18 bases in between. The DNA of the CDR3 is TGTGCCAGCTCACCATGGACGGGAGTCGTTAGGGAGCAGTACTTC. Residues: CASSPWTGVVREQYF.

J is TRBJ1-2 and V is TRBV30; D may be TRBD1 (5 bases). The V and J ends lost 0 bases and 4 bases respectively, with 12 bases between them. Germline V gene lookup returns CDR1 GTSNPN and CDR2 SVGIG (reference sequence). The CDR3 totals 14 residues. CDR3 nucleotides: TGTGCCTGGAGTGTACGGTCCAGGGTCTATGGCTACACCTTC. Residues: CAWSVRSRVYGYTF.

The chain combines TRBV10-3 with TRBJ2-2, with D hard to call. The CDR3 contains 12 residues. Trimming took off 9 bases at V and 4 bases at J, with 9 bases between the two ends. Germline assignment: CDR1 ENHRY and CDR2 SYGVKD. The CDR3 sequence is CAIKFLTGELFF. CDR3 coding DNA: TGTGCCATAAAATTTCTCACCGGGGAGCTGTTTTTT.

The chain links TRBV2 to TRBJ1-5; 10 nucleotides line up with TRBD1. The germline CDR1 and CDR2 sequences are SNHLY and FYNNEI. The CDR3 has 14 residues. V gave up 6 bases and J gave up 5 bases; unmatched junction bases: 4. In DNA, the CDR3 is TGTGCCAGCAGCGGGGGGACAGGGGATCAGCCCCAGCATTTT. Encoded protein: CASSGGTGDQPQHF. The variable domain in full, with the rest retrieved from reference TRBV2 and TRBJ1-5, is EPEVTQTPSHQVTQMGQEVILRCVPISNHLYFYWYRQILGQKVEFLVSFYNNEISEKSEIFDDQFSVERPDGSNFTLKIRSTKLEDSAMYFCASSGGTGDQPQHFGDGTRLSIL.

The chain couples TRBV20-1 to TRBJ1-1; 9 bases fit TRBD1. Germline V gives CDR1 DFQATT, CDR2 SNEGSKA (reference sequence). The CDR3 extends over 15 amino acids. Trimming took 3 bases from V and 5 from J; bases not matched to a gene: 10. CDR3 loop: CSASVSGTGWTEAFF. The CDR3 region has the DNA TGCAGTGCTAGTGTCTCGGGGACAGGGTGGACTGAAGCTTTCTTT.

The chain recombines TRBV3-1 (or the pseudogene TRBV3-2) with TRBJ1-2; 10 nucleotides agree with TRBD1. The CDR3 is 14 amino acids. The trim removed 6 bases at V and 5 bases at J, leaving 6 bases unmatched. The germline V gene has CDR1 LGHDT and CDR2 YNNKEL (reference sequence). The CDR3 spells CASREGQGKYGYTF. Here the CDR3 DNA reads TGTGCCAGCAGGGAGGGACAGGGGAAATATGGCTACACCTTC.

The rearrangement uses TRBV28 and TRBJ1-5; the D is unclear. V lost 1 base and J lost 5, with 12 bases in between. The CDR3 is made up of 15 amino acids. Per the germline V gene, CDR1 is MDHEN and CDR2 is SYDVKM. CDR3 sequence (DNA): TGTGCCAGCAGTTTATACCCTTACGGTGATCAGCCCCAGCATTTT. This codes for CASSLYPYGDQPQHF.

The genes are TRBV7-4 and TRBJ1-4, with TRBD1 matching 11 bases. The CDR3 has 17 amino acids. Trimming at V came to 2 bases and at J to 8 bases, leaving 10 bases not matched to a gene. Germline V gene lookup returns CDR1 SGHVT and CDR2 SQSDAQ. CDR3 amino acids: CASSLNPDRGPGEKLFF. In DNA form, the CDR3 reads TGTGCCAGCAGCTTAAACCCGGACAGGGGGCCAGGGGAAAAACTGTTTTTT.

CDR3 loop: CASSPRDYSGNTIYF. CDR3 sequence (DNA): TGTGCCAGCAGCCCGCGAGATTACTCTGGAAACACCATATATTTT. The rearrangement joins TRBV3-1 (or the pseudogene TRBV3-2) to TRBJ1-3; D not certain. Germline V gene sequence: CDR1 LGHDT, CDR2 YNNKEL (reference sequence). Between the trimmed V and J ends, which lost 4 bases and 0 bases, there was a span of 10 bases. The CDR3 sequence is 15 residues long.

The genes are TRBV5-1 and TRBJ1-2; TRBD1 aligns across 7 bases. This CDR3 region has 14 residues. V lost 0 bases to trimming and J lost 4 bases; unmatched junction nucleotides: 3. Looked up from germline, CDR1 is SGHRS and CDR2 is YFSETQ. CDR3 nucleotides: TGCGCCAGCAGCTTGGATTACAGGGGCTATGGCTACACCTTC. Translation gives CASSLDYRGYGYTF.

The chain couples TRBV10-3 to TRBJ1-2; 7 bases fit TRBD1. The germline V gene encodes CDR1 ENHRY and CDR2 SYGVKD. The CDR3 is 15 amino acids. V was pared by 3 bases and J by 5 bases, with 9 bases of the junction left unmatched. The CDR3 DNA sequence: TGTGCCATCAGTGACCTCTCGACAGGGCTGTATGGCTACACCTTC. It encodes CAISDLSTGLYGYTF.

The chain recombines TRBV9 with TRBJ1-2; D not resolved. The CDR3 contains 13 residues. V gave up 4 bases and J gave up 1 base, with 8 bases separating them. CDR1 is SGDLS and CDR2 is YYNGEE in the germline V gene. CDR3 residues: CASSLLLNYGYTF. CDR3 coding DNA: TGTGCCAGCAGCCTTCTTCTTAACTATGGCTACACCTTC.

The genes are TRBV7-3 and TRBJ1-4, with D possibly TRBD1 on 5 matching bases. V lost 2 bases to trimming and J lost 2 bases, with 9 bases between them. Germline V gene data show CDR1 as SGHTA and CDR2 as FQGTGA. The CDR3 consists of 15 residues. Here the CDR3 DNA reads TGTGCCAGCAGCTTAGGCGGGGGGACTAATGAAAAACTGTTTTTT. Translated, it gives CASSLGGGTNEKLFF.

As to this clone: Other DNA sequences in the sample encode the same CDR3. V usage is TRBV5-1 and J usage is TRBJ2-3; 10 bases agree with TRBD1. Germline assignment: CDR1 SGHRS and CDR2 YFSETQ. V was pared by 2 bases and J by 5 bases, with 2 bases of the junction left unmatched. The CDR3 sequence is 14 residues long. The CDR3 protein is CASSLGQGGDTQYF. The CDR3 DNA is TGCGCCAGCAGCTTAGGACAGGGGGGAGATACGCAGTATTTT.

This clone was seen a handful of times. The chain joins TRBV5-1 to TRBJ2-7, with a weak D call TRBD1 (6 bases). The V gene lost 2 bases and the J gene lost 0 bases, with 9 bases spanning the gap. CDR3 length equals 14 residues. Germline V lookup: CDR1 SGHRS, CDR2 YFSETQ. DNA for the CDR3: TGCGCCAGCAGCTTCCAGGGGAGCTCCTACGAGCAGTACTTC. It translates to CASSFQGSSYEQYF.

The chain recombines TRBV12-3 or TRBV12-4 with TRBJ2-7; D is ambiguous. Trimming took off 6 bases at V and 7 bases at J, with 16 bases between the two ends. The CDR3 spans 13 residues. CDR3 sequence reads: CASSPVVRGEQYF. The CDR3 nucleotides read TGTGCCAGCAGCCCCGTAGTTCGCGGAGAGCAGTACTTC.

The chain has TRBV6-5 and TRBJ1-5; no clear D. V shed 0 bases and J shed 8 bases, with 8 bases lying between them. The CDR3 extends over 13 amino acids. Germline V gives CDR1 MNHEY, CDR2 SVGAGI. CDR3 sequence (DNA): TGTGCCAGCAGTTACTCCTCCTACGAGCCCCAGCATTTT. Protein: CASSYSSYEPQHF.

The rearrangement uses TRBV4-3 and TRBJ1-2, with D possibly being TRBD1 (6 bases). CDR3 length: 15 residues. Deletions cut 3 bases from V and 2 bases from J, with 13 bases between. The germline V gene encodes CDR1 LGHNA and CDR2 YSLEER. DNA of the CDR3: TGCGCCAGCAGCCAGGACCAGACAGGAAACTATGGCTACACCTTC. Residues: CASSQDQTGNYGYTF.

This chain uses TRBV3-1 (or the pseudogene TRBV3-2) with TRBJ2-3; a possible D gene is TRBD2 (6 bases). The V end was cut by 0 bases, the J end by 10 bases, with 11 bases between. The CDR3 contains 13 residues. Per the germline V gene, CDR1 is LGHDT and CDR2 is YNNKEL (reference sequence). This CDR3 reads CASSQEEGLPQYF. CDR3 nucleotide sequence: TGTGCCAGCAGCCAAGAGGAGGGGCTACCGCAGTATTTT.

This clone was counted only a few times. The chain employs TRBV3-1 (or the pseudogene TRBV3-2) and TRBJ2-2, with TRBD2 identical over 13 bases. The CDR3 covers 16 residues. Per the germline V gene, CDR1 is LGHDT and CDR2 is YNNKEL (reference sequence). V shed 6 bases, J shed 7 bases, and the junction held 8 bases outside the gene matches. The CDR3 DNA sequence: TGTGCCAGCAGGGGACTAGCGGGGATCTTCGGCGGGGAGCTGTTTTTT. Its translation: CASRGLAGIFGGELFF.

The sample holds one count of this clone. This chain connects TRBV3-1 (or the pseudogene TRBV3-2) to TRBJ2-3, with TRBD2 identical over 11 bases. The CDR3 runs to 19 residues. V gave up 5 bases and J gave up 1 base; unmatched junction bases: 14. Germline assignment: CDR1 LGHDT and CDR2 YNNKEL (reference sequence). DNA for the CDR3: TGTGCCAGCAGCAAGAGACGCTTATTGACTAGCGGGGGCACAGATACGCAGTATTTT. Residues: CASSKRRLLTSGGTDTQYF.

This clone was recorded once. V gene TRBV4-1 combines with J gene TRBJ1-2, with 8 bases that match TRBD1. The CDR3 consists of 15 residues. With V trimmed by 2 bases and J by 2 bases, 4 bases remained unmatched. Germline CDR1 and CDR2: MGHRA and YSYEKL. CDR3 bases: TGCGCCAGCAGCCAACCAAGGACAGGGAACTATGGCTACACCTTC. Translation gives CASSQPRTGNYGYTF.

The genes are TRBV4-2 and TRBJ2-7, with TRBD2 matching 10 bases. In germline, CDR1 is LGHNA, CDR2 YNFKEQ. CDR3 length: 17 amino acids. Trimming removed 0 bases from V and 5 bases from J; junction bases left unmatched: 10. CDR3 amino acids: CASSQDSAGGPTDEQYF. DNA for the CDR3: TGTGCCAGCAGCCAAGATTCAGCGGGAGGGCCTACGGACGAGCAGTACTTC.